A single sample is the source of the 27 T cell receptor beta chains below, sequenced in a study of T cell changes during pregnancy in multiple sclerosis. Assay used: immunoSEQ multiplex PCR; TCRdb lists only in-frame clones, some missing. Of 130,000 or so clones in the sample, over 85% were seen once. Sequences were derived from peripheral blood, sampled before pregnancy. These TCRs come from a female donor with multiple sclerosis, enrolled in a pregnancy study.

The V and J genes are TRBV19 and TRBJ2-1, with TRBD1 as a possible D gene (6 bases). CDR1 LNHDA and CDR2 SQIVND come from the germline V gene (reference sequence). V lost 7 bases to trimming and J lost 0 bases, with 10 bases between them. This CDR3 contains 14 residues. The CDR3 reads CASTPGVSYNEQFF. CDR3 in DNA: TGTGCCAGTACGCCAGGGGTCTCCTACAATGAGCAGTTCTTC.

The V and J genes are TRBV9 and TRBJ2-3, with 9 bases aligning to TRBD1. The CDR3 loop spans 16 amino acids. The germline V gene encodes CDR1 SGDLS and CDR2 YYNGEE. V lost 3 bases to trimming and J lost 1 base; unmatched junction nucleotides: 6. CDR3 nucleotide sequence: TGTGCCAGCAGCGCTCTACAGGGGGCTGGCACAGATACGCAGTATTTT. It encodes CASSALQGAGTDTQYF.

The chain recombines TRBV9 with TRBJ1-2; TRBD1 is a possible D gene (5 bases). The CDR3 totals 15 residues. CDR1 is SGDLS and CDR2 is YYNGEE in the germline V gene. Deletions cut 0 bases from V and 4 bases from J, with 13 bases between. The CDR3 region is CASSVGLGAGYGYTF. In DNA form, the CDR3 reads TGTGCCAGCAGCGTAGGTTTAGGGGCTGGCTATGGCTACACCTTC.

The V call is TRBV6-4, the J call TRBJ2-2; no clear D gene. The CDR3 is 13 residues long. CDR1 is MRHNA and CDR2 is SNTAGT in the germline V gene. Trimming removed 5 bases at V and 0 bases at J, with 4 bases between. The CDR3, as DNA: TGTGCCAGCAGTCCTACGAACACCGGGGAGCTGTTTTTT. Encoded protein: CASSPTNTGELFF.

This sequence joins TRBV19 and TRBJ1-5; TRBD1 is a possible D gene (6 bases). CDR3 length: 15 residues. V gave up 7 bases and J gave up 0 bases, with 13 bases separating them. From germline, CDR1 is LNHDA and CDR2 SQIVND (reference sequence). CDR3 residues: CASTPTGYSNQPQHF. CDR3 DNA: TGTGCCAGTACCCCGACAGGTTATAGCAATCAGCCCCAGCATTTT.

In its sample, this clone was seen a few times. CDR3 protein: CAWSPGTSEAFF. The CDR3 DNA reads TGTGCCTGGAGTCCGGGGACATCCGAAGCTTTCTTT. V gene TRBV30 combines with J gene TRBJ1-1; D might be TRBD1 (6 bases). V was trimmed by 2 bases and J by 8 bases, leaving 12 bases between them. CDR1 and CDR2 from the germline V gene are GTSNPN and SVGIG (reference sequence). This CDR3 spans 12 amino acids.

This chain links TRBV5-1 with TRBJ2-1, with TRBD1 identical over 9 bases. CDR3 size: 16 residues. Germline values: CDR1 SGHRS, CDR2 YFSETQ. V shed 0 bases, J shed 8 bases, and the junction held 9 bases outside the gene matches. CDR3 in amino acids: CASSLGAGQGRDEQFF. The CDR3 bases are TGCGCCAGCAGCTTGGGCGCGGGACAGGGTCGGGATGAGCAGTTCTTC.

The gene calls are TRBV7-9 and TRBJ1-1; D is possibly TRBD1 (6 bases). CDR3 length equals 17 residues. Germline CDR1 and CDR2: SEHNR and FQNEAQ (reference sequence). Trimming took off 4 bases at V and 8 bases at J, with 26 bases between the two ends. The CDR3: CASSSRPNLRDKPEAFF. In DNA form, the CDR3 reads TGTGCCAGCAGCTCCAGACCAAATCTACGGGACAAACCCGAAGCTTTCTTT.

This clone was found once. CDR3 coding DNA: TGTGCCAGTAGTACCAACTGGGGAGGGCCCTACGAGCAGTACTTC. Its protein product is CASSTNWGGPYEQYF. The gene calls are TRBV19 and TRBJ2-7; TRBD2 matches 7 bases. CDR3 length: 15 residues. CDR1 is LNHDA, CDR2 SQIVND, per germline (reference sequence). Trimming cost V 4 bases and J 2 bases; bases outside gene matches: 8. The full variable domain, completed using reference TRBV19 and TRBJ2-7, is DGGITQSPKYLFRKEGQNVTLSCEQNLNHDAMYWYRQDPGQGLRLIYYSQIVNDFQKGDIAEGYSVSREKKESFPLTVTSAQKNPTAFYLCASSTNWGGPYEQYFGPGTRLTVT.

The chain couples TRBV6-5 to TRBJ2-1; D perhaps matches TRBD1 (6 bases). The CDR3 consists of 13 residues. The V end lost 6 bases, the J end lost 7 bases, and 13 bases lay between the germline ends. The germline gives CDR1 MNHEY, CDR2 SVGAGI. The DNA for the CDR3 is TGTGCCAGCAGAAAGACAGGACTTAATGAGCAGTTCTTC. It specifies CASRKTGLNEQFF.

For this clone: Other DNA sequences of this sample code for an identical CDR3. The J gene is TRBJ2-5, the V gene TRBV5-1; tentative D call: TRBD1 (5 bases). CDR3 size: 13 residues. Germline CDR1 reads SGHRS; CDR2 reads YFSETQ. The V end lost 5 bases, the J end lost 3 bases, and 11 bases lay between the germline ends. The CDR3 reads CASRAGLKETQYF. CDR3 in DNA: TGCGCCAGCAGAGCAGGGCTAAAAGAGACCCAGTACTTC.

The chain employs TRBV9 and TRBJ2-7, with a tentative D call TRBD1 (6 bases). CDR1 SGDLS and CDR2 YYNGEE come from the germline V gene. Between the trimmed V and J ends, which lost 2 bases and 5 bases, there was a span of 11 bases. The CDR3 has 13 residues. CDR3 sequence reads: CASSVGTGNEQYF. The CDR3, as DNA: TGTGCCAGCAGCGTCGGTACAGGGAACGAGCAGTACTTC.

Notes on this clone: Distinct nucleotide sequences in the sample also encode this CDR3. The chain employs TRBV5-4 and TRBJ2-5, with 9 bases that match TRBD1. V shed 3 bases, J shed 5 bases, and the junction held 2 bases outside the gene matches. The CDR3 contains 13 residues. Germline loops: CDR1 SGHNT, CDR2 YYREEE (reference sequence). The CDR3 coding sequence is TGTGCCAGCAGCTGGGACAGGGAGGAGACCCAGTACTTC. Amino acids: CASSWDREETQYF.

This clone was observed a single time. The chain employs TRBV28 and TRBJ1-4, with 9 nucleotides matching TRBD1. This CDR3 is 12 amino acids long. Losses at the gene ends were 8 bases for V and 5 bases for J; bases not matched to a gene: 0. Germline CDR1 MDHEN, CDR2 SYDVKM. CDR3 protein: CASGTGNEKLFF. In nucleotides, the CDR3 is TGTGCCAGCGGGACAGGGAATGAAAAACTGTTTTTT.

The chain employs TRBV5-1 and TRBJ2-3; 7 bases are shared with TRBD2. Germline values: CDR1 SGHRS, CDR2 YFSETQ. The trim removed 1 base at V and 4 bases at J, leaving 9 bases unmatched. This CDR3 comprises 16 residues. The CDR3 sequence is CASSLRVWEGPDTQYF. The DNA of the CDR3 is TGCGCCAGCAGCTTGCGCGTTTGGGAGGGCCCAGATACGCAGTATTTT.

CDR3 in DNA: TGCGCCAGCAGCCCAGGACAGGGCGCAAGGATCCAGTACTTC. This gives the protein CASSPGQGARIQYF. The chain is built from TRBV5-1 and TRBJ2-5; 8 bases agree with TRBD1. CDR3 length: 14 amino acids. The trim removed 4 bases at V and 10 bases at J, leaving 12 bases unmatched. Germline V CDR1 and CDR2: SGHRS, YFSETQ.

The chain couples TRBV25-1 to TRBJ2-1; tentatively, D is TRBD1 (5 bases). V was cut by 1 base and J by 5 bases, with 9 bases left in between. Looked up from germline, CDR1 is MGHDK and CDR2 is SYGVNS. The CDR3 is 14 residues long. DNA for the CDR3: TGTGCCAGCAGTGAATGGGGCGGTCACAATGAGCAGTTCTTC. This sequence encodes CASSEWGGHNEQFF.

The gene calls are TRBV6-1 and TRBJ1-2, with D hard to call. The CDR3 consists of 14 residues. V dropped 3 bases and J dropped 4 bases, with 12 bases sitting between them. Germline CDR1 is MNHNS and CDR2 is SASEGT. CDR3 in amino acids: CASSDEGRGYGYTF. CDR3 bases: TGTGCCAGCAGTGATGAGGGCAGAGGCTATGGCTACACCTTC.

The chain is built from TRBV9 and TRBJ1-2; possibly TRBD1 for D (6 bases). Germline CDR1 SGDLS, CDR2 YYNGEE. With 3 bases removed from V and 4 bases from J, the gap between germline ends came to 16 bases. CDR3 length equals 15 residues. Written as DNA, the CDR3 is TGTGCCAGCAGCGGGCGACAGGCCCAGGGCTATGGCTACACCTTC. Translation gives CASSGRQAQGYGYTF.

The chain employs TRBV5-6 and TRBJ1-6; D might be TRBD1 (5 bases). The V and J ends lost 5 bases and 9 bases respectively, with 12 bases between them. Germline V gene data show CDR1 as SGHDT and CDR2 as YYEEEE. CDR3 length equals 13 residues. CDR3 in DNA: TGTGCCAGCAGTCAAGGGGTAGGTTCACCCCTCCACTTT. This sequence encodes CASSQGVGSPLHF.

The V and J genes are TRBV18 and TRBJ2-7; 7 bases match TRBD1. Germline CDR1 reads KGHSH; CDR2 reads LQKENI. With 3 bases clipped from V and 2 bases from J, the junction kept 7 bases outside the gene matches. The CDR3 runs 15 residues. DNA for the CDR3: TGTGCCAGCTCACCCACGACAGGGATAACCTACGAGCAGTACTTC. Amino acids: CASSPTTGITYEQYF.

The chain is built from TRBV27 and TRBJ2-5, with TRBD1 identical over 10 bases. V lost 4 bases, J lost 3 bases, and 5 bases stayed unmatched. CDR1 MNHEY and CDR2 SMNVEV come from the germline V gene (reference sequence). CDR3 length: 15 residues. The CDR3 loop is CASSSPGQGKETQYF. CDR3 DNA: TGTGCCAGCAGTTCGCCGGGACAGGGGAAAGAGACCCAGTACTTC.

V gene TRBV9 combines with J gene TRBJ2-3; the D is unclear. Germline lookup yields CDR1 SGDLS and CDR2 YYNGEE. CDR3 length: 16 amino acids. With 5 bases removed from V and 5 bases from J, the gap between germline ends came to 21 bases. The CDR3 here is CASSAVGSANRDTQYF. The CDR3 DNA follows: TGTGCCAGCAGTGCAGTCGGCTCCGCGAACAGAGATACGCAGTATTTT.

The chain joins TRBV9 to TRBJ2-3, with 7 positions matching TRBD2. The CDR3 consists of 16 residues. CDR1 and CDR2 from the germline V gene are SGDLS and YYNGEE. V shed 0 bases, J shed 3 bases, and the junction held 7 bases outside the gene matches. The CDR3 nucleotides read TGTGCCAGCAGCGTAGTCAACGGCGGGGGTACAGATACGCAGTATTTT. This codes for CASSVVNGGGTDTQYF.

V is TRBV7-9 and J is TRBJ2-1, with 10 bases that match TRBD2. CDR1 is SEHNR, CDR2 FQNEAQ, per germline (reference sequence). Germline trimming cut 5 bases from V and 9 bases from J; bases unmatched to any gene: 10. The CDR3 totals 15 residues. The chain's CDR3 is CASSHRSGGAIEQFF. The DNA for the CDR3 is TGTGCCAGCAGCCACCGGAGCGGGGGGGCAATTGAGCAGTTCTTC.

The chain uses TRBV6-1 and TRBJ2-5; 8 positions match TRBD2. This CDR3 is 15 amino acids long. J lost 4 bases, V lost 8 bases, and 12 bases had no gene match. Per germline, CDR1 MNHNS and CDR2 SASEGT. The CDR3 DNA is TGTGCCAGCGGATGGGGCGGGGGGAGGCGAGAGACCCAGTACTTC. It encodes CASGWGGGRRETQYF.

The CDR3 region is CSVRRDNEQFF. The CDR3 region has the DNA TGCAGCGTTCGGAGGGACAATGAGCAGTTCTTC. The J gene is TRBJ2-1, the V gene TRBV29-1; D perhaps matches TRBD2 (6 bases). Germline CDR1 reads SQVTM; CDR2 reads ANQGSEA. The CDR3 spans 11 residues. The germline V and J ends were trimmed by 5 bases and 5 bases, with 7 bases remaining between them.